This T cell receptor (beta chain) came from a study of regulatory T cells in long-lasting Graves disease. This clonotype was detected a few times. V gave up 4 bases and J gave up 6 bases, with 12 bases separating them. This CDR3 region has 13 residues. Germline V gene data show CDR1 as SGHDN and CDR2 as FVKESK. To make TCR beta libraries, researchers used iRepertoire HTBI primers and Arm-PCR of CDR3 regions. TCRdb re-derived calls from the multiplex PCR reads in MiXCR, one entry per CDR3 protein. Among 350,000 to 450,000 distinct CDR3 sequences listed, around 16% were seen once. The time point is: newly diagnosed GD, antithyroid drugs for less than 3 months. The TCR library was made from RNA extracted from PBMCs. All patients originated from an endocrinology department located in Xi'an, China. This sample was also put to use in a study of T cells in Graves' hyperthyroidism and ophthalmopathy. Per that study: Using the HTBI primer set, a first-round RT-PCR was run on the TCR CDR3.

The gene calls are TRBV14 and TRBJ1-2; a weak D match, TRBD1 (6 bases). The receptor was isolated from a woman aged 35 to 49 with Graves disease. Sequenced here: peripheral blood mononuclear cells (PBMCs), sampled at new diagnosis, from a patient treated with antithyroid drugs. The CDR3 loop is CASSPRRGDGYTF. CDR3 nucleotides: TGTGCCAGCAGCCCCCGCAGGGGAGATGGCTACACCTTC.